The 19 T cell receptor beta chains below all came from one sample that was sequenced in a study of blood T cell repertoires in COVID-19. Libraries were prepared by immunoSEQ multiplex PCR; TCRdb keeps only in-frame clonotypes and omits some of them. The sample has some 80,000 clones, 88% seen once. The sequenced sample consisted of peripheral blood. The receptors shown here come from a human donor in a cohort sampled during active COVID-19.

J is TRBJ1-5 and V is TRBV7-3; 9 nucleotides match TRBD1. The trim removed 5 bases at V and 0 bases at J, leaving 8 bases unmatched. Per germline, CDR1 SGHTA and CDR2 FQGTGA. The CDR3 spans 17 residues. CDR3 DNA sequence: TGTGCCAGCAGCAAGGGACAGGGACGATATAGCAATCAGCCCCAGCATTTT. Its protein product is CASSKGQGRYSNQPQHF.

The V gene is TRBV19, the J gene TRBJ2-3; 8 positions match TRBD2. V shed 3 bases, J shed 4 bases, and the junction held 6 bases outside the gene matches. This CDR3 region has 15 residues. Germline CDR1 LNHDA, CDR2 SQIVND (reference sequence). CDR3 sequence: CASSIGSGVADTQYF. The CDR3 region has the DNA TGTGCCAGTAGTATCGGTAGCGGGGTGGCAGATACGCAGTATTTT. Full variable domain (rest looked up from reference TRBV19 and TRBJ2-3): DGGITQSPKYLFRKEGQNVTLSCEQNLNHDAMYWYRQDPGQGLRLIYYSQIVNDFQKGDIAEGYSVSREKKESFPLTVTSAQKNPTAFYLCASSIGSGVADTQYFGPGTRLTVL.

V gene TRBV6-8 combines with J gene TRBJ2-7; 8 nucleotides line up with TRBD2. Trimming cost V 2 bases and J 1 base; bases outside gene matches: 4. There are 15 residues in the CDR3. Germline CDR1 MNHGY, CDR2 SAAAGT. CDR3 residues: CASSYLSGTSYEQYF. CDR3 nucleotide sequence: TGTGCCAGCAGTTACCTTAGCGGGACTTCCTACGAGCAGTACTTC.

The rearrangement joins TRBV19 to TRBJ2-3; 10 nucleotides match TRBD1. The CDR3 runs 14 residues. CDR1 and CDR2 from the germline V gene are LNHDA and SQIVND (reference sequence). The junction had 4 bases not matched to a gene; V was cut back by 7 bases and J by 3 bases. The CDR3 nucleotides read TGTGCCAGTACTGACAGGGGGCGAACAGATACGCAGTATTTT. Amino acid sequence: CASTDRGRTDTQYF.

In its sample, this clone was seen once. The chain combines TRBV5-1 with TRBJ1-4; TRBD1 is a possible D gene (6 bases). The CDR3 runs 14 residues. The V end lost 4 bases, the J end lost 0 bases, and 7 bases lay between the germline ends. Germline V CDR1 and CDR2: SGHRS, YFSETQ. The chain's CDR3 is CASSRQATNEKLFF. CDR3 nucleotides: TGCGCCAGCAGCCGACAGGCAACTAATGAAAAACTGTTTTTT.

V is TRBV7-2 and J is TRBJ1-5; 7 positions match TRBD1. J was trimmed by 7 bases and V by 1 base; bases with no gene match: 7. Germline-derived CDR1 and CDR2 are SGHTA and FQGNSA. CDR3 size: 15 residues. In nucleotides, the CDR3 is TGTGCCAGCAGCTTAGAGGTCTCAGGGGGACAGCCCCAGCATTTT. Amino acid sequence: CASSLEVSGGQPQHF.

The chain joins TRBV7-2 to TRBJ2-5; possibly TRBD2 for D (6 bases). V gave up 5 bases and J gave up 1 base, with 8 bases separating them. In germline, CDR1 is SGHTA, CDR2 FQGNSA. This CDR3 spans 13 amino acids. CDR3 in DNA: TGTGCCAGCAGCCGGGGGACCCAAGAGACCCAGTACTTC. Amino acid sequence: CASSRGTQETQYF.

The rearrangement links TRBV27 to TRBJ2-5; 7 bases agree with TRBD2. The CDR3 loop spans 15 amino acids. V lost 3 bases, J lost 7 bases, and 11 bases stayed unmatched. The germline gives CDR1 MNHEY, CDR2 SMNVEV (reference sequence). The CDR3 region is CASSFYSGLVSTQYF. As DNA, the CDR3 is TGTGCCAGCAGTTTCTACTCCGGACTAGTCTCGACCCAGTACTTC.

The chain uses TRBV28 and TRBJ2-3; D is possibly TRBD1 (5 bases). Germline loops: CDR1 MDHEN, CDR2 SYDVKM. This CDR3 is built from 13 residues. The V end was cut by 2 bases, the J end by 9 bases, with 12 bases between. The CDR3 nucleotides are TGTGCCAGCAGTTTAGGTCGACAGATAACGCAGTATTTT. The encoded protein is CASSLGRQITQYF.

V usage is TRBV14 and J usage is TRBJ1-1, with no clear D. The CDR3 totals 13 residues. V dropped 4 bases and J dropped 1 base, with 7 bases sitting between them. CDR1 SGHDN and CDR2 FVKESK come from the germline V gene. The CDR3 loop reads CASSPTRNTEAFF. In DNA, the CDR3 is TGTGCCAGCAGCCCCACCAGGAACACTGAAGCTTTCTTT.

The V gene is TRBV6-1, the J gene TRBJ1-5, with D unresolved. CDR1 is MNHNS, CDR2 SASEGT, per germline. V lost 3 bases and J lost 6, with 9 bases in between. This CDR3 spans 13 amino acids. The CDR3 nucleotides are TGTGCCAGCAGTGATGGAGCCACTCAGCCCCAGCATTTT. Translated, it gives CASSDGATQPQHF.

This chain's CDR3 is CASSQGGPGNTIYF. The CDR3 DNA follows: TGTGCCAGCAGCCAGGGGGGACCTGGAAACACCATATATTTT. The chain joins TRBV14 to TRBJ1-3; perhaps TRBD1 as D (5 bases). Trimming stripped 3 bases from V and 2 bases from J, with 8 bases between. Per germline, CDR1 SGHDN and CDR2 FVKESK. This CDR3 has 14 amino acids. Based on the CDR3 plus reference TRBV14 and TRBJ1-3, the full variable domain is EAGVTQFPSHSVIEKGQTVTLRCDPISGHDNLYWYRRVMGKEIKFLLHFVKESKQDESGMPNNRFLAERTGGTYSTLKVQPAELEDSGVYFCASSQGGPGNTIYFGEGSWLTVV.

The CDR3 protein is CASSARDTEKLFF. In DNA, the CDR3 is TGTGCCAGCAGCGCCCGGGACACCGAAAAACTGTTTTTT. The chain employs TRBV5-4 and TRBJ1-4, with D tentatively TRBD1 (6 bases). Germline V CDR1 and CDR2: SGHNT, YYREEE (reference sequence). V lost 4 bases to trimming and J lost 8 bases, with 12 bases between them. The CDR3 runs 13 residues.

This rearrangement joins TRBV4-3 to TRBJ1-6; D might be TRBD1 (6 bases). CDR1 is LGHNA, CDR2 YSLEER, per germline. The CDR3 is 18 amino acids. V lost 1 base, J lost 6 bases, and 19 bases lay in between. In nucleotides, the CDR3 is TGCGCCAGCAGCCAAGTTGTCGGGGGGGCATTGAGTAATTCACCCCTCCACTTT. Encoded protein: CASSQVVGGALSNSPLHF.

The chain joins TRBV5-1 to TRBJ1-1; perhaps TRBD1 as D (5 bases). V was cut by 0 bases and J by 5 bases, with 11 bases left in between. CDR1 SGHRS and CDR2 YFSETQ come from the germline V gene. This CDR3 comprises 14 residues. DNA of the CDR3: TGCGCCAGCAGCTTGGCTGGGGGAGGGACTGAAGCTTTCTTT. As protein: CASSLAGGGTEAFF.

The chain links TRBV7-2 to TRBJ1-2; 9 bases match TRBD1. CDR3 length: 15 amino acids. Germline values: CDR1 SGHTA, CDR2 FQGNSA. V lost 5 bases, J lost 4 bases, and 8 bases stayed unmatched. The CDR3 sequence: CASSRAGTGTYGYTF. CDR3 DNA sequence: TGTGCCAGCAGCCGTGCCGGGACAGGGACCTATGGCTACACCTTC.

The CDR3 DNA sequence: TGTGCCAGCAGCTTAGGGACTAGCAGACGGAATGAGCAGTTCTTC. This sequence encodes CASSLGTSRRNEQFF. J is TRBJ2-1 and V is TRBV11-3; 8 bases agree with TRBD2. The junction had 6 bases not matched to a gene; V was cut back by 1 base and J by 7 bases. From germline, CDR1 is SGHNT and CDR2 YENEEA. The CDR3 runs to 15 residues.

This chain joins TRBV28 and TRBJ2-7; 8 bases are a match to TRBD1. V gave up 7 bases and J gave up 4 bases; unmatched junction bases: 9. This CDR3 has 14 residues. CDR1 MDHEN and CDR2 SYDVKM come from the germline V gene. In DNA form, the CDR3 reads TGTGCCAGCAAAGCTCAGGGGGCTCGGTACGAGCAGTACTTC. It yields the protein CASKAQGARYEQYF.

This clone is a singleton in its sample. The chain uses TRBV5-4 and TRBJ1-1, with 12 bases that match TRBD1. Trimming took 0 bases from V and 6 from J; bases not matched to a gene: 6. CDR1 SGHNT and CDR2 YYREEE come from the germline V gene (reference sequence). The CDR3 totals 16 residues. The CDR3 here is CASSLGDRGRGAEAFF. CDR3 DNA: TGTGCCAGCAGCTTGGGGGACAGGGGGCGCGGCGCTGAAGCTTTCTTT.